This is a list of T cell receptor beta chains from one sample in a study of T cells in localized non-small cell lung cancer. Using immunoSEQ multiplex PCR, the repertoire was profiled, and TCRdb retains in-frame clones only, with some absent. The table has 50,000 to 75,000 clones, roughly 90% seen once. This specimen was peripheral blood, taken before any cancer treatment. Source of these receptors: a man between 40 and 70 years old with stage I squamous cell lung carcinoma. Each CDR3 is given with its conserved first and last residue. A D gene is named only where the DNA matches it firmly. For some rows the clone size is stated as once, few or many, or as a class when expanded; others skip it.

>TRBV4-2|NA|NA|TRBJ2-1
TGTGCCAGCAGCCCAGAATATAGGGGTGCGAGCTCCTACAATGAGCAGTTCTTC
CASSPEYRGASSYNEQFF
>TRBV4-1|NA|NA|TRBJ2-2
TGCGCCAGCAGGCATTCTGGGGTCACCGGGGAGCTGTTTTTT
CASRHSGVTGELFF
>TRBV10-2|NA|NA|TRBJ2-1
TGCGCCAGCAGTGAGGGTTTCAAAGGGAGCCATGAGCAGTTCTTC
CASSEGFKGSHEQFF
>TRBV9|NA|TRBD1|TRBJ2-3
TGTGCCAGCAGCCAAGCGGGACAGGGTTCAGATACGCAGTATTTT
CASSQAGQGSDTQYF
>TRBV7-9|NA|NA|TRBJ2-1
TGTGCCAGCAGCTTAGTTTCCGGGGAGCAGTTCTTC
CASSLVSGEQFF
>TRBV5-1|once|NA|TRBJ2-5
TGCGCCAGCAGCTTGACTGGGCCACTCGTTGGTGAGACCCAGTACTTC
CASSLTGPLVGETQYF
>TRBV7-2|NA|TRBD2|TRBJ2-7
TGTGCCAGCAGCTTACACGGGGGGAACGAAGCCTACGAGCAGTACTTC
CASSLHGGNEAYEQYF
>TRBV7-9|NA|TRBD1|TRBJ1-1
TGTGCCAGCAGCTCTTGGGGACAGGTGAACACTGAAGCTTTCTTT
CASSSWGQVNTEAFF
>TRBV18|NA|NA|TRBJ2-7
TGTGCCAGCTCACTAAGCCGGGGGGCTTGGTACGAGCAGTACTTC
CASSLSRGAWYEQYF
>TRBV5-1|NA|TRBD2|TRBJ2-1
TGCGCCAGCAGCTGGAGCGGGAATAATGAGCAGTTCTTC
CASSWSGNNEQFF
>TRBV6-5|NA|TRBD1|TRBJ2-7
TGTGCCAGCTCTCCAGGACAGGGGGGACGCGAGCAGTACTTC
CASSPGQGGREQYF